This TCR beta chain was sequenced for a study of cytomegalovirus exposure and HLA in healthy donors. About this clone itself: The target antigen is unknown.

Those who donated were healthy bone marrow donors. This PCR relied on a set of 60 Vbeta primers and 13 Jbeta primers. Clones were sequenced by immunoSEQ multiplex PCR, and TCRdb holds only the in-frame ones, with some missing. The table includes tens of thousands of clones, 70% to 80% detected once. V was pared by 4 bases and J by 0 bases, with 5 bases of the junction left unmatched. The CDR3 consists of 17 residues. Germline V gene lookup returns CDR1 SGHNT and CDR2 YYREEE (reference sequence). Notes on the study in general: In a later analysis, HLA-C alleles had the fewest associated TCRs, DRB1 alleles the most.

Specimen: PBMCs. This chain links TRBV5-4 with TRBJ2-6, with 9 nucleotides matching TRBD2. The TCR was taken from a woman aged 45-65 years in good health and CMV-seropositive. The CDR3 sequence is CASSTGLATSGANVLTF. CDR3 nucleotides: TGTGCCAGCAGCACAGGACTAGCGACCTCTGGGGCCAACGTCCTGACTTTC.